This T cell receptor beta chain is drawn from a study of blood T cell repertoires in COVID-19. Background on the study: Sites across the United States, Italy and Spain contributed samples from acute and convalescent COVID-19. The analysed material was cDNA or gDNA that came from T cells, B-cell-depleted T cells, or PBMCs.

This clone was found once. V shed 6 bases and J shed 2 bases, with 14 bases lying between them. Per germline, CDR1 KGHSH and CDR2 LQKENI. The CDR3 loop spans 14 amino acids. Per the study methods: From reference gene primer amplification, estimates of nucleated cell counts were derived. Some clones are missing from TCRdb's copy, which holds only in-frame ones; the method was immunoSEQ multiplex PCR. The DNA gave D and trimming, while V, J and clone size come from that table. The profile shows under 130,000 clones, about 75% of them singletons. The chain employs TRBV18 and TRBJ2-7; no definite D call. This TCR was recovered from a woman aged 70 to 79 with acute or convalescent COVID-19. The sample was peripheral blood. The CDR3, as DNA: TGTGCCAGCTCCCCTTCGCGCCTAGCCTACGAGCAGTACTTC. This encodes CASSPSRLAYEQYF.